One T cell receptor (beta chain) is described in this entry. Its cognate antigen is unknown. The data were taken from a study of shared clonotypes between healthy human individuals. Study-wide context: The donor group consisted of two women and a few men, aged 18 to 49.

Looked up from germline, CDR1 is MNHNS and CDR2 is SASEGT. The CDR3 runs to 12 residues. Trimming cost V 2 bases and J 8 bases, with 9 bases left between them. Generated by immunoSEQ multiplex PCR, the TCRdb table keeps only in-frame clones and is missing some. The sample lists fewer than 1.6 million clones; approximately 98.5% were seen once. Points from the study as a whole: Incomplete sequencing of sorted subsets was indicated by rarefaction despite large depth. Larger richness was generally estimated for naive than memory subsets.

This sequence joins TRBV6-1 and TRBJ1-1; no clear D. This receptor was identified in a man in his thirties or forties in good health. Sequencing used naive CD4+ T cells sorted from blood. Documented subset: CD45RA+ positively selected. This CDR3 is CASSERRLEAFF. The CDR3, as DNA: TGTGCCAGCAGTGAAAGACGGTTAGAAGCTTTCTTT.